This entry concerns a single TCR beta chain. Its matching antigen is unknown. This entry belongs to a study of cytomegalovirus exposure and HLA in healthy donors. Clones were sequenced by immunoSEQ multiplex PCR, and TCRdb holds only the in-frame ones, with some missing. The data hold about 84,000 clones, with roughly 91% observed a single time. Findings and caveats of the study: The dataset shows that most TCR sequences were rare, while some public TCRs occurred in many donors. There were three CMV-associated chains whose specificity for CMV antigens was confirmed in vitro. Overall, approximately 180 TCR beta chains were annotated as cytomegalovirus-associated. Reports described diagnosis of cytomegalovirus status by the classifier as highly specific and sensitive.

This receptor was obtained from a man younger than 40 in good health and CMV-seronegative. Sequencing used PBMCs.

The CDR3 here is CASRVDNQETQYF. CDR3 nucleotide sequence: TGTGCCAGCAGGGTGGACAACCAAGAGACCCAGTACTTC. The chain is built from TRBV2 and TRBJ2-5, with D perhaps TRBD1 (5 bases). V lost 6 bases, J lost 0 bases, and 8 bases lay in between. The CDR3 is made up of 13 amino acids. Germline lookup yields CDR1 SNHLY and CDR2 FYNNEI.